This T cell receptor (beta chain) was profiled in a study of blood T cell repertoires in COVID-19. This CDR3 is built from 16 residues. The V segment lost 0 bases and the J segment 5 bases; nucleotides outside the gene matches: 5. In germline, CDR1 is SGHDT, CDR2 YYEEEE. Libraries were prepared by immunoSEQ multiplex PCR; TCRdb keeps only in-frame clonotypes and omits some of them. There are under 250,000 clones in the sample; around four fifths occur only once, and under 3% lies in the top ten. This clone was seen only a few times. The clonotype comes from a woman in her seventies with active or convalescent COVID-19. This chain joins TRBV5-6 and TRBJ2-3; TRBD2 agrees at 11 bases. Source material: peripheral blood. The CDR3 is CASSLDASGRIDTQYF. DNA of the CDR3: TGTGCCAGCAGCTTGGACGCTAGCGGGAGGATAGATACGCAGTATTTT.